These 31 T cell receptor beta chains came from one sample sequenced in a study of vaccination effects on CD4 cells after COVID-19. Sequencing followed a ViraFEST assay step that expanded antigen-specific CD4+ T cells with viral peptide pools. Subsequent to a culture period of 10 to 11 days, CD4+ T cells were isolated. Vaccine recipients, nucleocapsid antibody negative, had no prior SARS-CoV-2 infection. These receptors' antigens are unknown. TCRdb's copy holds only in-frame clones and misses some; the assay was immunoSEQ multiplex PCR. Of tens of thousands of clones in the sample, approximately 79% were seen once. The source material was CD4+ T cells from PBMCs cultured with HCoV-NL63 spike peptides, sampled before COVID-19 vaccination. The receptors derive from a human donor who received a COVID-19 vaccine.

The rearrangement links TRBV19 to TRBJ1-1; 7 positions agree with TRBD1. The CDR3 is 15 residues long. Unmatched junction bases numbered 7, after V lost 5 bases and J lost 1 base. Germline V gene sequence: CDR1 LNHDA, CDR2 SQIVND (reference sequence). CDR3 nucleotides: TGTGCCAGTAGTCGCGACAGGGCTGCGAACACTGAAGCTTTCTTT. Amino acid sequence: CASSRDRAANTEAFF.

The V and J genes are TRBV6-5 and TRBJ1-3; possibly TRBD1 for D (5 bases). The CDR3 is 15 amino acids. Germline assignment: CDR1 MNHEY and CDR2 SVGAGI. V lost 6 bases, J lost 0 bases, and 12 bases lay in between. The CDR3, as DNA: TGTGCCAGCAGAGTACAGGATAGCTCTGGAAACACCATATATTTT. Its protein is CASRVQDSSGNTIYF.

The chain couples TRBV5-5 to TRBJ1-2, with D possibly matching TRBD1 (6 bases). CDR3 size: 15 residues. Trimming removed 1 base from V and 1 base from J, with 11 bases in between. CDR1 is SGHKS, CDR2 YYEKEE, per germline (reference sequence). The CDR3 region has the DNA TGTGCCAGCAGCTTGTCGGGGGCTGGTAACTATGGCTACACCTTC. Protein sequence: CASSLSGAGNYGYTF.

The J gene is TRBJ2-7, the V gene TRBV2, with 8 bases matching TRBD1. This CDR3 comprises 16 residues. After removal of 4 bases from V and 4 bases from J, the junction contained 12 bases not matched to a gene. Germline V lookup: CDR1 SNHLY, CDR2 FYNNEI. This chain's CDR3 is CASSGTKDRVFYEQYV. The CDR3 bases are TGTGCCAGCAGTGGGACCAAGGACAGGGTCTTTTACGAGCAGTACGTC.

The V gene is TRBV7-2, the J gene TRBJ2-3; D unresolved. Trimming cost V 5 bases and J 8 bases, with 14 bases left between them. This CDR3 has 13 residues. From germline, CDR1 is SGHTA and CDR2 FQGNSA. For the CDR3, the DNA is TGTGCCAGCAGCGATAAGCCGGTTGTTACGCAGTATTTT. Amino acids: CASSDKPVVTQYF.

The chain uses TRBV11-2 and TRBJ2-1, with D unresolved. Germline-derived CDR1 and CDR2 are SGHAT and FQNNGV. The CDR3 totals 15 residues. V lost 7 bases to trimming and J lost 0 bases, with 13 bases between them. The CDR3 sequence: CASTSRVSSYNEQFF. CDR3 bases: TGTGCCAGCACCTCGAGAGTCTCCTCCTACAATGAGCAGTTCTTC.

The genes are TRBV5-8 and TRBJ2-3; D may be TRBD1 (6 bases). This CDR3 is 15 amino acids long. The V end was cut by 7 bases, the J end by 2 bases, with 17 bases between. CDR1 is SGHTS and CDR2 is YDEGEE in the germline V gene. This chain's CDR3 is CASPSQGISTDTQYF. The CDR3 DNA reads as TGTGCCAGCCCATCTCAGGGGATTTCCACAGATACGCAGTATTTT.

The CDR3 nucleotides are TGCGCCAGCGCTATGAGGCCAGGGAAGACCACCGGGGAGCTGTTTTTT. Its protein product is CASAMRPGKTTGELFF. V is TRBV5-1 and J is TRBJ2-2; possible D gene TRBD1, 5 bases. Trimming shortened V by 7 bases and J by 4 bases, and 20 bases separated the two germline ends. The CDR3 contains 16 residues. CDR1 and CDR2 from the germline V gene are SGHRS and YFSETQ.

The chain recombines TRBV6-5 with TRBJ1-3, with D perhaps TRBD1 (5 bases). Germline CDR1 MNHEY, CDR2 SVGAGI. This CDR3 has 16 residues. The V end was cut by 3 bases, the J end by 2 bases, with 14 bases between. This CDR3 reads CASSYRSGWTGNTIYF. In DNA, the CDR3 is TGTGCCAGCAGTTATAGGTCAGGGTGGACTGGAAACACCATATATTTT.

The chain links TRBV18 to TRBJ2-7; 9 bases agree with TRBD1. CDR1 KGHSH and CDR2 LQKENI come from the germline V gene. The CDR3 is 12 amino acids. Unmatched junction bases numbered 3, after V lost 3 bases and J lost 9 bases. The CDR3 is CASSPGQGWQYV. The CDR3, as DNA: TGTGCCAGCTCACCGGGACAGGGTTGGCAGTACGTC.

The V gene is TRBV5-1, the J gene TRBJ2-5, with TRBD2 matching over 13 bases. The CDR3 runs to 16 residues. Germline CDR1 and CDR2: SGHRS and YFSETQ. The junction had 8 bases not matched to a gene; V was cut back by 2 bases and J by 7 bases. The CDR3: CASSFLTSGGSGTQYF. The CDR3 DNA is TGCGCCAGCAGCTTCCTGACTAGCGGGGGGTCAGGGACCCAGTACTTC.

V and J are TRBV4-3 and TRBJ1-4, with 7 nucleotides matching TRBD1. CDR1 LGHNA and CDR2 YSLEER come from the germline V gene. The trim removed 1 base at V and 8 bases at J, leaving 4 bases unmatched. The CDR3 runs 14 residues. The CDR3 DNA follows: TGCGCCAGCAGCCAAGGTCCGGGACAGGAAAAACTGTTTTTT. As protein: CASSQGPGQEKLFF.

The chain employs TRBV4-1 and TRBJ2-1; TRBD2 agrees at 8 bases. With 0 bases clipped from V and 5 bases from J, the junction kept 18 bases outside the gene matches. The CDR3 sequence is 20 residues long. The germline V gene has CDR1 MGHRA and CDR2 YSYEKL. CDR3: CASSQDVGSGTSGRNNEQFF. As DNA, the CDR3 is TGCGCCAGCAGCCAAGATGTCGGCTCCGGTACTAGCGGAAGAAACAATGAGCAGTTCTTC.

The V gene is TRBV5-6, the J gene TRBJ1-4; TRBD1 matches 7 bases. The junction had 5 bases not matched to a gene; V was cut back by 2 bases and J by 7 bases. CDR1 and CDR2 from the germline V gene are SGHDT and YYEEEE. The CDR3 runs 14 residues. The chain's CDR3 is CASSFDRVSEKLFF. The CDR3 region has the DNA TGTGCCAGCAGCTTTGACAGGGTATCTGAAAAACTGTTTTTT.

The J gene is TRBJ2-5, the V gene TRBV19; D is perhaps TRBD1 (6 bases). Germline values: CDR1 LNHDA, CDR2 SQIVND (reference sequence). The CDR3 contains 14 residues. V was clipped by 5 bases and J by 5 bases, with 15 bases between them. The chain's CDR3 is CASSATGVIETQYF. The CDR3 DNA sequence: TGTGCCAGTAGTGCGACAGGCGTTATTGAGACCCAGTACTTC. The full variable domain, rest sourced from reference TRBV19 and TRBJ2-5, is DGGITQSPKYLFRKEGQNVTLSCEQNLNHDAMYWYRQDPGQGLRLIYYSQIVNDFQKGDIAEGYSVSREKKESFPLTVTSAQKNPTAFYLCASSATGVIETQYFGPGTRLLVL.

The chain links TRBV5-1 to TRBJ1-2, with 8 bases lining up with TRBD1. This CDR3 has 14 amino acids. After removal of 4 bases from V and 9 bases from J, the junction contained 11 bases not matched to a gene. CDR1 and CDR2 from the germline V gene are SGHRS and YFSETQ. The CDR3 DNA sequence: TGCGCCAGCAGCCGAGACGGGACAGGAGATAGCTACACCTTC. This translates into CASSRDGTGDSYTF.

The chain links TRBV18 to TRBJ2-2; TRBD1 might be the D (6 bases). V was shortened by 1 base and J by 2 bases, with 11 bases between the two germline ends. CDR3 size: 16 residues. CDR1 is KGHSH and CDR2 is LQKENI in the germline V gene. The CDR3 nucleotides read TGTGCCAGCTCACCACGTAGGACAGCTAACACCGGGGAGCTGTTTTTT. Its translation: CASSPRRTANTGELFF.

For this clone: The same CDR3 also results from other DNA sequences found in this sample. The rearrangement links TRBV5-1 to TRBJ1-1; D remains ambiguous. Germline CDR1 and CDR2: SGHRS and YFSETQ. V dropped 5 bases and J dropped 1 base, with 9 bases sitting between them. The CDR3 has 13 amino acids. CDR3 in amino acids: CASRRDGNTEAFF. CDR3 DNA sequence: TGCGCCAGCAGAAGGGATGGGAACACTGAAGCTTTCTTT.

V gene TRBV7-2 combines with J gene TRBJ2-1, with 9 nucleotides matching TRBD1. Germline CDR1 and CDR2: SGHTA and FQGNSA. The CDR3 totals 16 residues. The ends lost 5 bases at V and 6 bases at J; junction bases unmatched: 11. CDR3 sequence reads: CASSPSRDRVGNEQFF. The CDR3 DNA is TGTGCCAGCAGCCCATCCCGGGACAGGGTAGGCAATGAGCAGTTCTTC.

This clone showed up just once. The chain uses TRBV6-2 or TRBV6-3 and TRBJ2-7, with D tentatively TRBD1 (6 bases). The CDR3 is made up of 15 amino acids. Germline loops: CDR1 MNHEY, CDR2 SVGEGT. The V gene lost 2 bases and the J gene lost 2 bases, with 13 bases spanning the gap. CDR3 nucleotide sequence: TGTGCCAGCAGTTACCAACAGGGTAGTCCCTACGAGCAGTACGTC. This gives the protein CASSYQQGSPYEQYV.

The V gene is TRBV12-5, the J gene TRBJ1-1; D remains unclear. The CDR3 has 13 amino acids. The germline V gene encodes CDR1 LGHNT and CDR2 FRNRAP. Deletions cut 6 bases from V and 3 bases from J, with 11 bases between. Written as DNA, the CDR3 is TGTGCTAGTGGCCAAGGACGGTACACTGAAGCTTTCTTT. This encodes CASGQGRYTEAFF.

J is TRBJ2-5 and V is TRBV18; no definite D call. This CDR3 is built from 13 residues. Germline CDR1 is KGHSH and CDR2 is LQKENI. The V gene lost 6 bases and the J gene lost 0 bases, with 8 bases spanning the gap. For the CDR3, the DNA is TGTGCCAGCTCCGACGAGTACCAAGAGACCCAGTACTTC. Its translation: CASSDEYQETQYF.

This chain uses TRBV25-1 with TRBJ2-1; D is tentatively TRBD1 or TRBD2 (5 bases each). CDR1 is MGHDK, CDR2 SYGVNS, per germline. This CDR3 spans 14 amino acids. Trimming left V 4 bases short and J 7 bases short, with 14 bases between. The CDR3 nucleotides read TGTGCCAGCAGTGTGGGACCCCTCAAGAATGAGCAGTTCTTC. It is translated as CASSVGPLKNEQFF.

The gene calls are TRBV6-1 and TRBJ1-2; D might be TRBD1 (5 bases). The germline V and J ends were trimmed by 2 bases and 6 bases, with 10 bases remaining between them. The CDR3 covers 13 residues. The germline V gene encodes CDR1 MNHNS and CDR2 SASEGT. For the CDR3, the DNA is TGTGCCAGCAGTGAATTGTGGGGGGATGGCTACACCTTC. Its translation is CASSELWGDGYTF.

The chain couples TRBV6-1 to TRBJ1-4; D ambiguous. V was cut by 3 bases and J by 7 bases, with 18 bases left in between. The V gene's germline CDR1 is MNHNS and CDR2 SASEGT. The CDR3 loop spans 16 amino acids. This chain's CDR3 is CASSDVGWEIGEKLFF. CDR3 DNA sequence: TGTGCCAGCAGTGATGTAGGATGGGAGATTGGTGAAAAACTGTTTTTT.

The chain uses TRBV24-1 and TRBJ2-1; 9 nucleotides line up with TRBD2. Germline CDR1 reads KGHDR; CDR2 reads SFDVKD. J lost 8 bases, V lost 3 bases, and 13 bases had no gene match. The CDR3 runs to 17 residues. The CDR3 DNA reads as TGTGCCACCAGTGATCCTACCTTAGCGGGGGAGATAGATGAGCAGTTCTTC. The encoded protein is CATSDPTLAGEIDEQFF.

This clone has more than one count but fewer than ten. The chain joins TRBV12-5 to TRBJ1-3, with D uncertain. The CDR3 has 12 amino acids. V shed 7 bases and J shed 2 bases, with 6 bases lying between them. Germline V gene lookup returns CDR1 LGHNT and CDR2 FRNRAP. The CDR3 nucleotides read TGTGCTAGTGCTACACCTGGAAACACCATATATTTT. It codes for CASATPGNTIYF.

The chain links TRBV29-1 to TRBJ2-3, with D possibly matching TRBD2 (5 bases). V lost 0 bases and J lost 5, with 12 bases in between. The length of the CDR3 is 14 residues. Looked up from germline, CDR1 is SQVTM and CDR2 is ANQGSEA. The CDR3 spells CSVEEWSSQDTQYF. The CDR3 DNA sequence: TGCAGCGTTGAAGAATGGTCTAGCCAAGATACGCAGTATTTT.

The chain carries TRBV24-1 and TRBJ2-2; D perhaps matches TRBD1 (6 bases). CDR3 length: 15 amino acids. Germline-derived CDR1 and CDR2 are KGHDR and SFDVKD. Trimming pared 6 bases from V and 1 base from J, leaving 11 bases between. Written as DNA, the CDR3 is TGTGCCACCAGTCTTCCGGGACAGAACACCGGGGAGCTGTTTTTT. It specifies CATSLPGQNTGELFF.

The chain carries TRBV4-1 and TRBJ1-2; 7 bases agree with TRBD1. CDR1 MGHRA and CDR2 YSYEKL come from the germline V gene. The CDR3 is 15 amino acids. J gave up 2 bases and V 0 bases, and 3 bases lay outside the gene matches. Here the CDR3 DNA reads TGCGCCAGCAGCCAAGATCCCAGGGGGAACTATGGCTACACCTTC. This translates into CASSQDPRGNYGYTF.

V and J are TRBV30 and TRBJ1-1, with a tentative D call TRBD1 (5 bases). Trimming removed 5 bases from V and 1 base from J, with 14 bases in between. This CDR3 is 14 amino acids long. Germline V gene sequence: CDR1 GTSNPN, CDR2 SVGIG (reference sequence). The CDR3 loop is CAWHRGVENTEAFF. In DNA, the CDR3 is TGTGCCTGGCACCGGGGGGTGGAGAACACTGAAGCTTTCTTT. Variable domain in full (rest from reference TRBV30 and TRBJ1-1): SQTIHQWPATLVQPVGSPLSLECTVEGTSNPNLYWYRQAAGRGLQLLFYSVGIGQISSEVPQNLSASRPQDRQFILSSKKLLLSDSGFYLCAWHRGVENTEAFFGQGTRLTVV.